This entry concerns a single T cell receptor beta chain. Use of 60 Vbeta and 13 Jbeta primers characterized the PCR. TCRdb keeps only in-frame clones here, not all; method: immunoSEQ multiplex PCR. The data hold about 150,000 clones, with 60% to 80% observed a single time. This entry belongs to a study of cytomegalovirus exposure and HLA in healthy donors. This clonotype was sampled from a male donor in good health and CMV-seronegative. The sequencing input was PBMCs.

The CDR3 nucleotides read TGTGCCAGCAGTTCTAGCGGGAGCTCCTACAATGAGCAGTTCTTC. It translates to CASSSSGSSYNEQFF. The chain couples TRBV27 to TRBJ2-1; 10 bases map to TRBD2. Germline V gene sequence: CDR1 MNHEY, CDR2 SMNVEV (reference sequence). The length of the CDR3 is 15 residues. The V gene end was trimmed by 4 bases and the J gene end by 0 bases; junction bases not matched to a gene: 0.